These T cell receptor beta chains were read from a single sample in a study of Ad26.COV2.S vaccination and SARS-CoV-2 variants. Profiled with immunoSEQ multiplex PCR; TCRdb holds only in-frame clones, not every one. The sample holds hundreds of thousands of clones, around 89% seen once. This material consisted of peripheral blood, taken in a trial of Ad26.COV2.S vaccine versus placebo. The receptors stem from a person between 18 and 65 years old who received the Ad26.COV2.S COVID-19 vaccine or a placebo. The conserved cysteine and the conserved F or W are not part of the CDR3 here. The order of the fields is V gene, D gene, CDR3 protein. D genes are given only for firm matches.

v_gene: TRBV7-6; d_gene: -; CDR3aa: ASSSEGLAGETQY
v_gene: TRBV25-1; d_gene: TRBD2; CDR3aa: ASGGTSRFPQTQY
v_gene: TRBV7-7; d_gene: TRBD2; CDR3aa: ASSPPKREYHEQY
v_gene: TRBV6-6; d_gene: TRBD2; CDR3aa: ASSYGSGVQETQY
v_gene: TRBV7-8; d_gene: TRBD2; CDR3aa: ASSSLAGVFDEQY
v_gene: TRBV19; d_gene: TRBD1; CDR3aa: ASSSRQGARETEAF
v_gene: TRBV5-1; d_gene: -; CDR3aa: ASSLSIHTEAF
v_gene: TRBV3-1/TRBV3-2; d_gene: -; CDR3aa: ASSQDARGDEQY
v_gene: TRBV7-9; d_gene: -; CDR3aa: ASSLAGTRGTEAF
v_gene: TRBV5-1; d_gene: -; CDR3aa: ASSLSTSRNEQF
v_gene: TRBV28; d_gene: -; CDR3aa: ASSRRGSSYEQY
v_gene: TRBV10-3; d_gene: -; CDR3aa: AIMGGMNTEAF
v_gene: TRBV2; d_gene: -; CDR3aa: ASRSYTGELF
v_gene: TRBV28; d_gene: -; CDR3aa: ASSFPSRYEQY
v_gene: TRBV18; d_gene: -; CDR3aa: ASSDPGSSSYEQY
v_gene: TRBV11-1; d_gene: TRBD1; CDR3aa: ASSRTTGGNEQF
v_gene: TRBV7-9; d_gene: -; CDR3aa: ASSFYYEQY
v_gene: TRBV15; d_gene: -; CDR3aa: ATSIGRSPGANVLT
v_gene: TRBV28; d_gene: TRBD1; CDR3aa: ATDRGPGRGTEAF
v_gene: TRBV19; d_gene: -; CDR3aa: ASGQAYNEQF
v_gene: TRBV2; d_gene: -; CDR3aa: ASRRDSATNEKLF
v_gene: TRBV7-9; d_gene: -; CDR3aa: ASSQVKNTEAF
v_gene: TRBV28; d_gene: -; CDR3aa: ASKDTQDQPQH
v_gene: TRBV28; d_gene: TRBD2; CDR3aa: ASNYELAGPTDTQY
v_gene: TRBV7-8; d_gene: TRBD1; CDR3aa: ASSLRDRGIGNTIY
v_gene: TRBV5-6; d_gene: -; CDR3aa: ASSLRAQGRNEQF
v_gene: TRBV10-2; d_gene: TRBD2; CDR3aa: ASSVVASGNYEQY
v_gene: TRBV6-5; d_gene: TRBD1; CDR3aa: ASSYSNTGGSGYT
v_gene: TRBV19; d_gene: -; CDR3aa: ASSRIGQLNTEAF
v_gene: TRBV2; d_gene: -; CDR3aa: ASRSGRGTTEAF
v_gene: TRBV28; d_gene: -; CDR3aa: ASSLSWNTEAF
v_gene: TRBV12-3/TRBV12-4; d_gene: -; CDR3aa: ASSLSRNIQY
v_gene: TRBV5-1; d_gene: -; CDR3aa: ASTGTDEAF
v_gene: TRBV2; d_gene: -; CDR3aa: ASSEDSQF
v_gene: TRBV29-1; d_gene: -; CDR3aa: SVRRQLNTEAF
v_gene: TRBV7-2; d_gene: TRBD1; CDR3aa: ASSAQGLDGYT
v_gene: TRBV5-1; d_gene: -; CDR3aa: ASSPEPAMRETQY
v_gene: TRBV4-1; d_gene: -; CDR3aa: ASSQDRESPLH
v_gene: TRBV27; d_gene: -; CDR3aa: ASSLGANQPQH
v_gene: TRBV6-1; d_gene: -; CDR3aa: ASSEGPGANVLT
v_gene: TRBV10-3; d_gene: TRBD2; CDR3aa: AISEGLAGLYEQY
v_gene: TRBV7-2; d_gene: -; CDR3aa: ASSLGHGNYGYT
v_gene: TRBV7-9; d_gene: -; CDR3aa: ASSLGSTNNEKLF
v_gene: TRBV11-1; d_gene: TRBD1; CDR3aa: ASRNTGDGEQY